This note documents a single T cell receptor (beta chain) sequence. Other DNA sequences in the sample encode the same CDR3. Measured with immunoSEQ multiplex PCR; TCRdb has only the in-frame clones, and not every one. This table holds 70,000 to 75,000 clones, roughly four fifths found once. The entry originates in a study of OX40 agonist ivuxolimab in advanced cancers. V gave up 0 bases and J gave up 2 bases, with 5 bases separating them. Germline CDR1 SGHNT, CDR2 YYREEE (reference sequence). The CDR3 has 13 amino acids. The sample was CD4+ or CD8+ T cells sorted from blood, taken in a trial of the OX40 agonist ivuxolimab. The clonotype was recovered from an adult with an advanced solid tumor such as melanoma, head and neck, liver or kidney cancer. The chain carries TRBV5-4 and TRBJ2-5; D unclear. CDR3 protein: CASSLGGQETQYF. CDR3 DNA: TGTGCCAGCAGCTTGGGCGGTCAAGAGACCCAGTACTTC.